This TCR beta chain was recovered during a study of shared clonotypes between healthy human individuals (dated by TCRdb to between 2020 and 2021). Notes on the research overall: Three men and a couple of women, aged 18 to 49 years, made up the cohort. The study deeply sequenced blood TCR repertoires of five healthy adults to estimate repertoire size and the extent of clonotype sharing between individuals. Leukapheresis yielded between about 0.85 and 10 billion PBMCs per donor. Libraries were prepared and TCR repertoires were sequenced by different laboratories using diverse techniques, in order to increase sequencing depth and limit assay-specific biases. Overall results and qualifications from the work: Only blood was sampled, and tissue TCR repertoires likely differ from those in blood. Pairwise subsampling indicated that sequencing depth was expected to affect the degree of clonotype sharing among donors. The small number of donors limited the genetic and exposure-history diversity represented.

Healthy HIV-negative adults with no recently reported acute infections or vaccinations were included as donors. Only Caucasian adults living in Nashville, Tennessee, USA were represented among the donors. In the unsorted samples, 70 million to 95 million PBMCs were counted, and genomic DNA was extracted using the QIAamp DNA Blood Mini kit. After blood collection by leukapheresis, PBMCs were isolated using Ficoll-Histopaque density gradient centrifugation and then cryopreserved in the vapor phase of liquid nitrogen. Turning to this clone: Its antigen is currently not known. Base qualities were left out, and no much larger clone turns up one base away.

The CDR3 runs 14 amino acids, cysteine and phenylalanine included. The kept DNA is CDR3 alone, 42 bases in frame from the first base. The CDR1 and CDR2 encoded by the germline V gene (reference sequence) are LNHNV and YYDKDF. Trimming takes 0 bases from V and 5 bases from J, and the germline ends sit 10 bases apart. Using the deep immunoSEQ assay, multiplex PCR amplified TCR CDR3 regions from genomic DNA. Extracted genomic DNA from each cell subset was spread evenly across all wells of several immunoSEQ 96-well plates, with each plate serving as a replicate. For unsorted PBMC, around 300 ng genomic DNA, equal to tens of thousands of T cell genomes, was loaded into each replicate PCR. Ten immunoSEQ deep assay plates were used to sequence the unsorted PBMC genomic DNA. The purified libraries were quantified using a Qubit 3.0 fluorometer, sized with a Bioanalyzer 2100, and then quantified again using the KAPA Library Quantification kit. Every immunoSEQ 96-well plate was sequenced on a separate single-read 150-cycle Illumina NextSeq 550 flow cell. The published analysis was carried out like this. Because the immunoSEQ output held only junctional sequences and lacked quality scores, the filtering could not match the filtering applied to full-length reads. To assign V/J genes and CDR3, sequences were annotated against IMGT germline references using PyIR, a Python wrapper for IgBLAST v1.9. Any read was removed if the V/J assignment was weak (E-value above 1e-6), the CDR3 was missing, or the read contained stop codons, out-of-frame junctions, or ambiguous translated residues. V3J clonotypes were defined as sequences sharing an identical inferred V gene, J gene, and CDR3 amino acid sequence. Percentage overlap between repertoires was computed as shared unique clonotypes divided by the size of the smaller repertoire. Repertoire richness was assessed with RTK rarefaction, the Chao1 estimator, and Recon v2.1 estimates of unobserved clonotypes. TCRdb holds this immuneACCESS table with in-frame rearrangements only. Some clones are missing; in checked studies, unresolved V genes explain under half, and the rest has no known cause. From that table come the V and J calls and clone size; the DNA was used to work out D and trimming. This sample gives approximately 500,000 clones in total; almost 80% of them show up just once. The ten top clones hold about an eighth of the sample.

Here the chain combines TRBV15 and TRBJ1-2, and possibly TRBD1, on 5 matching bases. This sequence was found in a woman between 40 and 50 years old in good health. Some clones in this sample may be carry-over from other donors' samples. What was sequenced was PBMCs. The DNA sequence is given as TGTGCCACCAGCAGAGAGGCAGGGCCGTATGGCTACACCTTC. Its protein product is CATSREAGPYGYTF. Beyond the CDR3, the reference TRBV15 and TRBJ1-2 genes provide the residues; the full variable domain reads: DAMVIQNPRYQVTQFGKPVTLSCSQTLNHNVMYWYQQKSSQAPKLLFHYYDKDFNNEADTPDNFQSRRPNTSFCFLDIRSPGLGDTAMYLCATSREAGPYGYTFGSGTRLTVV.